Described below is a single T cell receptor beta chain sequence and its context. Its cognate antigen has yet to be identified. It has no much larger one-base neighbor in the sample; base qualities were not kept. This entry is derived from a study of blood T cell repertoires in COVID-19 (dated by TCRdb to the early 2020s). Notes on the research overall: Collaborator samples came from the United States, Italy and Spain and covered acute and convalescent phases of COVID-19. Samples came from the ongoing ImmuneRACE study (first 160 participants) plus 1,254 subjects from 6 global collaborators. The repertoires were released in a freely available public database intended as a resource for research on the immune response to SARS-CoV-2. Nearly every sample came with metadata listing a de-identified subject ID, COVID-19 status, age in years and sex. Subjects who had been exposed to COVID-19, were actively infected with it, or had recovered from it provided the deeply sampled blood TCRbeta repertoires that made up the dataset. The material from the prospective study consisted of cDNA or gDNA derived from T cells, B-cell-depleted T cells, or PBMCs. Where available, HLA class I and class II types were obtained from metadata supplied by the sample provider rather than from assay-based typing. Broad study findings and their caveats: The amount of clinical and demographic metadata varied by source and participant and was provided uncurated.

The immunoSEQ Assay, a bias-controlled multiplex PCR, was used to amplify TCRbeta CDR3 regions from genomic DNA. The study's processing was this. The number of nucleated cells in each sample was estimated from the amplification of reference gene primers within the assay. Sequence reads were collapsed and filtered to measure the absolute abundance of every unique TCRbeta CDR3 rearrangement. For each sample, productive Simpson clonality was calculated as the square root of Simpson's diversity index across productive rearrangements. Imported from immuneACCESS, the table was reduced by TCRdb to in-frame sequences with V and J called. These copies leave out some clones; in studies compared against another copy, an unresolved V gene accounts for under half, and the cause of the remainder is not known. V, J and clone size reflect that table, while D and trimming were determined from the DNA. Across this sample there are approximately 210,000 clones, with around four fifths seen only once. The ten largest clonotypes hold around 2.3% of the sample.

CDR3 length: 15 amino acids, cysteine to phenylalanine. Only the CDR3 DNA is retained, 45 bases long and in frame from the first base. CDR1 and CDR2, looked up from the germline V gene, are MNHEY and SVGAGI. The V and J ends are trimmed by 0 bases and 4 bases, leaving 12 bases between them. Each collaborating institution followed its own protocols to collect whole blood in K2EDTA tubes. For TCRbeta analysis, collaborators shipped samples in one of three forms: frozen whole blood, isolated PBMCs, or DNA extracted from either of those sample types. This clonotype was obtained from a woman aged 40 to 49 with active or convalescent COVID-19. The sequence links TRBV6-5 to TRBJ1-2; possibly the D gene is TRBD1, per 6 matching bases. Sequences were obtained from peripheral blood. The DNA is as follows: TGTGCCAGCAGTTACTCGGTGACAGGACGCTATGGCTACACCTTC. Translated, this is CASSYSVTGRYGYTF.